The present T cell receptor (beta chain) was sequenced within a study of cytomegalovirus exposure and HLA in healthy donors. Study information: There were around 100 million unique TCR beta sequences, drawn from about 200 million T cells, in an earlier analysis. Findings of the study overall: In a later analysis, TCR beta V- and J-gene trimming was associated with a missense DCLRE1C variant. In an earlier analysis, in 620 or so donors, most V segments appeared productive either ~87% or ~30% of the time.

Primers included in the PCR were 60 Vbeta and 13 Jbeta primers. Using immunoSEQ multiplex PCR, the repertoire was profiled, and TCRdb retains in-frame clones only, with some absent. This sample has 150,000 to 200,000 clones, with about four fifths found just once. This clone was observed a single time. Antigen unknown. Specimen: PBMCs. The sequence was obtained from a female donor in good health and CMV-seronegative.

The chain's CDR3 is CASSAGGTGADYGYTF. CDR3 sequence (DNA): TGTGCCAGTAGTGCCGGGGGGACAGGGGCCGACTATGGCTACACCTTC. The chain recombines TRBV19 with TRBJ1-2, with TRBD1 matching over 10 bases. This CDR3 has 16 amino acids. Germline CDR1 LNHDA, CDR2 SQIVND (reference sequence). V was pared by 5 bases and J by 3 bases, with 9 bases of the junction left unmatched.